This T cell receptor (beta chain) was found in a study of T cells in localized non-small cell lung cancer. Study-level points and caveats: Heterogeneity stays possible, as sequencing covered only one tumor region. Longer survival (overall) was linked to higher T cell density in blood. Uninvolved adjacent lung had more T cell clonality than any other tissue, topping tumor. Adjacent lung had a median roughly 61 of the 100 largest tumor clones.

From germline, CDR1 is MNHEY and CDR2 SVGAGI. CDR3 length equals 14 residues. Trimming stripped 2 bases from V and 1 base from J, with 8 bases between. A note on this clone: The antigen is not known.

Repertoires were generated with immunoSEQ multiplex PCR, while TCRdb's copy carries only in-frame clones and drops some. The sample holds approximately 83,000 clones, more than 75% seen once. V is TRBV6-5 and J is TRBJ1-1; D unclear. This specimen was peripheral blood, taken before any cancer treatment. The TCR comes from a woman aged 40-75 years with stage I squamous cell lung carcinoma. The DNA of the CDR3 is TGTGCCAGCAGTTACCTGCAGACGAACACTGAAGCTTTCTTT. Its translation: CASSYLQTNTEAFF.